The source of this T cell receptor beta chain is a study of T-cell reconstitution after alpha-beta-depleted transplantation in children. CDR3 length: 11 amino acids. Germline-derived CDR1 and CDR2 are SGHTA and FQGNSA. In its sample, this clonotype was seen many times. Its ends do not fully match the called genes, so a read error is possible. The TCRbeta library incorporated unique molecular identifiers. TCRdb itself ran the PCR reads through MiXCR, one entry per CDR3 protein. The data contain 100,000 to 120,000 distinct CDR3 sequences, 10% of them seen just once; the ten biggest clones take up over 8%.

This TCR derives from a human donor who donated a stem cell graft to a child with acute lymphoblastic leukemia. The rearrangement joins TRBV7-2 to TRBJ2-1, with D perhaps matching TRBD1 or TRBD2 (5 bases each). Sequenced here: PBMCs from the stem cell graft donor, sampled from the stem cell graft. For the CDR3, the DNA is TGTGCCAGCAGCTTAGTTGGGACCTGCGCGTTC. This encodes CASSLVGTCAF.